The present T cell receptor beta chain was sequenced within a study of OX40 agonist ivuxolimab in advanced cancers. On the study more broadly: Patients in dose escalation had liver, melanoma, kidney or head and neck cancers. Males comprised about 84% of the group, whose mean age was approximately 60 years (range 23 to 79).

A word on this clone: Its specificity is unknown.

Generated by immunoSEQ multiplex PCR, the TCRdb table keeps only in-frame clones and is missing some. The table lists 50,000 to 75,000 clones, 82% of them singletons. General observations from the study: CD4+ and CD8+ blood T cells expanded clonally by week 6 at 0.1 to 3.0 mg/kg. Averaged across samples, CD8+ T cells carried more expanded clones than CD4+ did.

Per the germline V gene, CDR1 is SGDLS and CDR2 is YYNGEE. Trimming pared 4 bases from V and 4 bases from J, leaving 14 bases between. This CDR3 region has 14 residues. The sequencing here drew on CD4+ or CD8+ T cells sorted from blood, taken in a trial of the OX40 agonist ivuxolimab. The clonotype originates from an adult with an advanced solid tumor such as melanoma, head and neck, liver or kidney cancer. V gene TRBV9 combines with J gene TRBJ2-5; D possibly corresponds to TRBD2 (6 bases). CDR3 residues: CASSPGDSRETQYF. The CDR3 nucleotides read TGTGCCAGCAGCCCGGGGGACTCTCGAGAGACCCAGTACTTC.